This TCR beta chain was obtained from a study of T cells in Graves' hyperthyroidism and ophthalmopathy. This clonotype occurred many times. There were TCR beta CDR3 regions amplified from RNA transcripts. An initial round of RT-PCR targeting the TCR CDR3 relied on the HTBI primer set. MiXCR, run by TCRdb on the multiplex PCR reads, gives a single entry per CDR3 protein. The sample yields around 400,000 distinct CDR3 sequences, 15% to 19% seen once. Per the germline V gene, CDR1 is MDHEN and CDR2 is SYDVKM. Unmatched junction bases numbered 4, after V lost 5 bases and J lost 1 base. This CDR3 is 14 amino acids long.

V and J are TRBV28 and TRBJ2-5; 7 bases match TRBD2. This receptor was taken from a woman aged 18 to 35 with Graves' hyperthyroidism that later progressed to Graves' ophthalmopathy. The specimen was blood. The CDR3 DNA reads TGTGCCAGCAGTGCTAGCGGATTCCAAGAGACCCAGTACTTC. It encodes CASSASGFQETQYF.